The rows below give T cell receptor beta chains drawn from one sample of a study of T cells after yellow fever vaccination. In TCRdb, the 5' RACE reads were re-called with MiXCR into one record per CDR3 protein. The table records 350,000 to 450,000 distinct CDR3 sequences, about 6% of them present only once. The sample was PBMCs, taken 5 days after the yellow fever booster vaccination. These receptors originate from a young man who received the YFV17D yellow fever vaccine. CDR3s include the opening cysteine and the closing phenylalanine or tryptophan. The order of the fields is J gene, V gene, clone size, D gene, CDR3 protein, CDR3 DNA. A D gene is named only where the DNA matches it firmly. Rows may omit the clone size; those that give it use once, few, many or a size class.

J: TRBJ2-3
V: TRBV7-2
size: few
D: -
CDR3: CASSLHPTDTQYF
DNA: TGTGCCAGCAGCTTGCACCCAACAGATACGCAGTATTTT

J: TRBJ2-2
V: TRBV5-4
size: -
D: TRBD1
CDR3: CASSLWTGFTGELFF
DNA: TGTGCCAGCAGCTTGTGGACAGGCTTTACGGGGGAGCTGTTTTTT

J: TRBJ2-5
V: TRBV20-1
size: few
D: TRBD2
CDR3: CSATSLAGEETQYF
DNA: TGCAGTGCTACATCTCTAGCGGGAGAAGAGACCCAGTACTTC

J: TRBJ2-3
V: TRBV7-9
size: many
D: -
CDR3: CASSPEANTQYF
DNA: TGTGCCAGCAGCCCCGAGGCAAATACGCAGTATTTT

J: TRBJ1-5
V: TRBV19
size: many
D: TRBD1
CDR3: CASSGWPGQGSQPQHF
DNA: TGTGCCAGTAGTGGCTGGCCGGGACAGGGTAGTCAGCCCCAGCATTTT

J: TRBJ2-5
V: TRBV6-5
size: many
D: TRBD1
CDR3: CASSFLTGGKTQETQYF
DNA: TGTGCCAGCAGTTTCCTCACAGGGGGCAAAACGCAAGAGACCCAGTACTTC

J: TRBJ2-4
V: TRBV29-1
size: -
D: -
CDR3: CSVEIQVLAKNIQYF
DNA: TGCAGCGTTGAGATACAGGTTTTAGCCAAAAACATTCAGTACTTC

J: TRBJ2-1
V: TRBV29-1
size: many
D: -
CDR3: CSAVGSPSSYNEQFF
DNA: TGCAGCGCAGTCGGTAGTCCGAGCTCCTACAATGAGCAGTTCTTC

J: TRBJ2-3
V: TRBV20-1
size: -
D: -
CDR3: CSARDQGVGGTDTQYF
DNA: TGCAGTGCTAGAGATCAAGGGGTTGGGGGCACAGATACGCAGTATTTT

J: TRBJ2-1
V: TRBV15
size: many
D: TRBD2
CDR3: CATSPLTSANEQFF
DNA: TGTGCCACCAGCCCATTGACTAGCGCAAATGAGCAGTTCTTC

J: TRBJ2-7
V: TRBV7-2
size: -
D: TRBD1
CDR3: CASSLGPGQIFYEQYF
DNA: TGTGCCAGCAGCTTAGGGCCGGGACAGATTTTCTACGAGCAGTACTTC

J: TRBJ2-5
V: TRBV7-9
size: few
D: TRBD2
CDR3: CASSGGTSGETQYF
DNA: TGTGCCAGCAGCGGCGGGACTAGCGGGGAGACCCAGTACTTC

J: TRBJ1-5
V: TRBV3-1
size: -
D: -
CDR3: CASSQGGGESQPQHF
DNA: TGTGCCAGCAGCCAGGGCGGCGGGGAAAGTCAGCCCCAGCATTTT

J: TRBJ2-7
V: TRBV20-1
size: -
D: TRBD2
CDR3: CSARDLLAGFLYF
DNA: TGCAGTGCTAGAGATCTTCTAGCGGGATTCCTGTACTTC

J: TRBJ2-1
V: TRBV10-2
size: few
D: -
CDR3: CATALDNEQFF
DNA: TGCGCCACAGCACTCGACAATGAGCAGTTCTTC

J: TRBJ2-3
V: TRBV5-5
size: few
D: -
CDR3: CASSRDSGRDTQYF
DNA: TGTGCCAGCAGCCGGGACTCTGGTCGAGATACGCAGTATTTT

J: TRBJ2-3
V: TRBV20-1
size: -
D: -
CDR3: CSARGVRVMWTDTQYF
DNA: TGCAGTGCTAGAGGAGTCAGGGTGATGTGGACAGATACGCAGTATTTT

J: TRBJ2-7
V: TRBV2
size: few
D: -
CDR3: CASSEGLRLSSYEQYF
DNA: TGTGCCAGCAGTGAAGGATTACGACTGTCATCCTACGAGCAGTACTTC

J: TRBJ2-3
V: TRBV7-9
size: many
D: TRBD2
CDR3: CASSLGLAGKSTDTQYF
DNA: TGTGCCAGCAGCCTCGGACTAGCGGGGAAGAGCACAGATACGCAGTATTTT

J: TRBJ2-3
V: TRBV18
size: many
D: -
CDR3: CASSPGGGNTDTQYF
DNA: TGTGCCAGCTCACCGGGCGGGGGCAACACAGATACGCAGTATTTT

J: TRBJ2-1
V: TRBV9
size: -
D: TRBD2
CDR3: CASSVGVGEGYNEQFF
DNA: TGTGCCAGCAGCGTAGGGGTAGGGGAGGGGTACAATGAGCAGTTCTTC

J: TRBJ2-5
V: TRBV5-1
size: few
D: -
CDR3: CASSLDEELTQYF
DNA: TGCGCCAGCAGCTTGGATGAGGAACTAACCCAGTACTTC

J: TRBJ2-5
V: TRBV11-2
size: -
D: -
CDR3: CASSLARPVSQETQYF
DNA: TGTGCCAGCAGCTTAGCCCGGCCTGTAAGCCAAGAGACCCAGTACTTC

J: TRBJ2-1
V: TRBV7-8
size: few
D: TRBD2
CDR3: CASSLSQNSGRADNEQFF
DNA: TGTGCCAGCAGCTTATCTCAAAATAGCGGGAGGGCCGATAATGAGCAGTTCTTC

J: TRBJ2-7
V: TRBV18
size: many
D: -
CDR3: CASSPSNEQYF
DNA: TGTGCCAGCTCCCCCTCCAACGAGCAGTACTTC

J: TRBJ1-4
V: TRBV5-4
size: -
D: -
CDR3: CASSEQGVNEKLFF
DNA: TGTGCCAGCAGCGAACAGGGTGTCAATGAAAAACTGTTTTTT

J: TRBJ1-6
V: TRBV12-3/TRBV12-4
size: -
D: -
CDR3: CASSLGSGEGGSPLHF
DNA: TGTGCCAGCAGTTTAGGATCCGGGGAAGGCGGTTCACCCCTCCACTTT

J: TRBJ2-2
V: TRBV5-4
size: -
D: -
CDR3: CASSFVGKRSGELFF
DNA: TGTGCCAGCAGCTTTGTCGGGAAGAGGTCCGGGGAGCTGTTTTTT

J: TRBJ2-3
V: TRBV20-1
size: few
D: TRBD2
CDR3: CSARSSGRAGDTQYF
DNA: TGCAGTGCCCGGAGTAGCGGGAGGGCGGGTGATACGCAGTATTTT

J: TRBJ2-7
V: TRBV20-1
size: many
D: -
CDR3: CSARAGVEQYF
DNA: TGCAGTGCCCGTGCAGGGGTCGAGCAGTACTTC

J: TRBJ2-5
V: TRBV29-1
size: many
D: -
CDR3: CSKVEGQETQYF
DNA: TGCAGCAAAGTTGAAGGGCAAGAGACCCAGTACTTC

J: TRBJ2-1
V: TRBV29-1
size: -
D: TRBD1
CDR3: CSVGGQGFNEQFF
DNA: TGCAGCGTGGGGGGACAGGGGTTCAATGAGCAGTTCTTC

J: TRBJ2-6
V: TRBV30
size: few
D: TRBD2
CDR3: CASLGRAGANVLTF
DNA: TGTGCCTCCCTCGGGAGGGCTGGGGCCAACGTCCTGACTTTC

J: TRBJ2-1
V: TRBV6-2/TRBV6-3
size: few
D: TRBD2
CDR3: CASSYSLAVGGEQFF
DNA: TGTGCCAGCAGTTACTCACTAGCGGTCGGCGGTGAGCAGTTCTTC

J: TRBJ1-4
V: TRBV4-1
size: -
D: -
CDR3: CASSQDGVGSEKLFF
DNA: TGCGCCAGCAGCCAAGATGGTGTGGGGAGTGAAAAACTGTTTTTT

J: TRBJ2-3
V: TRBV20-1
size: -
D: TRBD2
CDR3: CSARDPTSGADTQYF
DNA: TGCAGTGCTAGAGACCCCACTAGCGGCGCAGATACGCAGTATTTT

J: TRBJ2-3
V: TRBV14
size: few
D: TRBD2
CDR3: CASSPHGTTTDTQYF
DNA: TGTGCCAGCAGCCCCCACGGGACTACCACAGATACGCAGTATTTT

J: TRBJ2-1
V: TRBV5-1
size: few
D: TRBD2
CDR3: CASGREGINEQFF
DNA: TGCGCCAGCGGGCGGGAGGGTATCAATGAGCAGTTCTTC

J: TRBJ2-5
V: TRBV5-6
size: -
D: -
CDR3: CASSYNREETQYF
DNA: TGTGCCAGCAGCTATAACAGGGAAGAGACCCAGTACTTC

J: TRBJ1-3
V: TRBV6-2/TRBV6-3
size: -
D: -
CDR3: CASNYSGTGNTIYF
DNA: TGTGCCAGCAATTACTCCGGGACGGGGAACACCATATATTTT

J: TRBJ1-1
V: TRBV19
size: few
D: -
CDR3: CASSVREYTEAFF
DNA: TGTGCCAGTAGTGTCCGGGAGTACACTGAAGCTTTCTTT

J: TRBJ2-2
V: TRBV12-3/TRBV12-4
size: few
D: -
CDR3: CASSSTPAGELFF
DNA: TGTGCCAGCAGTTCGACCCCGGCCGGGGAGCTGTTTTTT

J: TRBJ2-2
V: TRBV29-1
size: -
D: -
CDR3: CSVDTSGELFF
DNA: TGCAGCGTTGATACCTCCGGGGAGCTGTTTTTT

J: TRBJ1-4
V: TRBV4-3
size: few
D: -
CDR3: CASSFSSAAEKLFF
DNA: TGCGCCAGCAGCTTTTCGTCGGCCGCGGAAAAACTGTTTTTT

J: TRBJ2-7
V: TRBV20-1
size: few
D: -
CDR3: CSAHPSGRYEQYF
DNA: TGCAGTGCTCACCCCTCGGGGCGCTACGAGCAGTACTTC

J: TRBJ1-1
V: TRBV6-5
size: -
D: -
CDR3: CASSYSWPTSDTEAFF
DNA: TGTGCCAGCAGTTACTCGTGGCCAACTAGCGACACTGAAGCTTTCTTT

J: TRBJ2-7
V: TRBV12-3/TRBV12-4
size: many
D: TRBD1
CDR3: CASSFRVTGGRYEQYF
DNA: TGTGCCAGCAGTTTTAGGGTAACAGGGGGCCGTTACGAGCAGTACTTC

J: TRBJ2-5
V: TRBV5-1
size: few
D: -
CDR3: CASSLPNEETQYF
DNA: TGCGCCAGCAGCTTGCCAAATGAAGAGACCCAGTACTTC

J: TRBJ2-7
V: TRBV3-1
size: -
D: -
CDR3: CASSKTSWSSYEQYF
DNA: TGTGCCAGCAGCAAGACTAGTTGGAGCTCCTACGAGCAGTACTTC

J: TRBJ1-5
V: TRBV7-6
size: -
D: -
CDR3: CASSDKRDQPQHF
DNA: TGTGCCAGCAGCGATAAAAGGGATCAGCCCCAGCATTTT

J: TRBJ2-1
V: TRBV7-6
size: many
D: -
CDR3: CASSLGLRKETVVGEQFF
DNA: TGTGCCAGCAGCTTAGGCCTCCGGAAGGAGACGGTAGTCGGTGAGCAGTTCTTC